The subject of this entry is one T cell receptor beta chain. The data are from a study of blood T cell repertoires in COVID-19. Profiled with immunoSEQ multiplex PCR; TCRdb holds only in-frame clones, not every one. The table has 150,000 to 200,000 clones, 80% to 85% seen once. V was trimmed by 3 bases and J by 0 bases, leaving 12 bases between them. This CDR3 region has 16 residues. The germline V gene encodes CDR1 KGHSH and CDR2 LQKENI. This clonotype originated in a man aged 70 or older who had been exposed to COVID-19. The chain uses TRBV18 and TRBJ1-3; maybe TRBD1 (6 bases). The sequenced material came from PBMCs or T cells enriched from blood (not recorded which). The CDR3 sequence: CASSPGTSYSGNTIYF. CDR3 sequence (DNA): TGTGCCAGCTCACCCGGGACATCCTACTCTGGAAACACCATATATTTT. Complete variable domain (other parts from reference TRBV18 and TRBJ1-3): NAGVMQNPRHLVRRRGQEARLRCSPMKGHSHVYWYRQLPEEGLKFMVYLQKENIIDESGMPKERFSAEFPKEGPSILRIQQVVRGDSAAYFCASSPGTSYSGNTIYFGEGSWLTVV.